This T cell receptor (beta chain) was profiled in a study of cytomegalovirus exposure and HLA in healthy donors. Germline-derived CDR1 and CDR2 are SEHNR and FQNEAQ (reference sequence). V gave up 7 bases and J gave up 4 bases, with 16 bases separating them. The CDR3 is 15 residues long. The PCR made use of 60 Vbeta and 13 Jbeta primers. Here immunoSEQ multiplex PCR was the method, and the copy in TCRdb shows in-frame clones only, minus some. Of about 170,000 clones in the sample, 73% were seen once. The chain joins TRBV7-9 to TRBJ2-2; D is ambiguous. What was sequenced was PBMCs. The TCR was taken from a woman between 18 and 30 years old in good health and CMV-seropositive. The CDR3 is CASIRSEVGTGELFF. In DNA, the CDR3 is TGTGCCAGCATCCGGTCAGAGGTGGGCACCGGGGAGCTGTTTTTT.